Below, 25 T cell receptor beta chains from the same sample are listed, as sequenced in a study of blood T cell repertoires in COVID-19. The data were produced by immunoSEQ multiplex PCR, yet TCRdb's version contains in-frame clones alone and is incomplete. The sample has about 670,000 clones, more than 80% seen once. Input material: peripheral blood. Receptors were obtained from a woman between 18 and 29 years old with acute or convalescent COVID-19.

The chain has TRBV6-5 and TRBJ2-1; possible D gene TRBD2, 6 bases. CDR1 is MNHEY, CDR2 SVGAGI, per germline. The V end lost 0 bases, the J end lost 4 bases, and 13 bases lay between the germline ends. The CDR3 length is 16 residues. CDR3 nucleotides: TGTGCCAGCAGTTACTCGCTAGCGACGGTATACAATGAGCAGTTCTTC. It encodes CASSYSLATVYNEQFF.

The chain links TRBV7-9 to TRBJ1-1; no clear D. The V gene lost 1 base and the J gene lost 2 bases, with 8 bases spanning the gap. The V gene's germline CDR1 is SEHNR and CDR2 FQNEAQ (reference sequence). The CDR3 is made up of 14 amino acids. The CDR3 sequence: CASSLDPTNTEAFF. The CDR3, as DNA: TGTGCCAGCAGCTTAGACCCTACCAACACTGAAGCTTTCTTT.

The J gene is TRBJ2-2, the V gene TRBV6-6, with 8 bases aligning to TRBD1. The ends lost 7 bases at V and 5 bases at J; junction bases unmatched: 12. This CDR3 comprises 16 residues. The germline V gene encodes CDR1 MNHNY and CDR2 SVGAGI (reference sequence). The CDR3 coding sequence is TGTGCCAGCATCAACTCAGGACAGGGTCTGACCGGGGAGCTGTTTTTT. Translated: CASINSGQGLTGELFF.

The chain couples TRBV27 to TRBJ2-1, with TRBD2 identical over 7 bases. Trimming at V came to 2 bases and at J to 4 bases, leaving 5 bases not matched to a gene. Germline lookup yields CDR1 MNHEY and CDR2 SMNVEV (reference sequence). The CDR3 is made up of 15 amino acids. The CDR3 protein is CASSLAGEIYNEQFF. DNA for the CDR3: TGTGCCAGCAGTTTAGCGGGGGAAATTTACAATGAGCAGTTCTTC.

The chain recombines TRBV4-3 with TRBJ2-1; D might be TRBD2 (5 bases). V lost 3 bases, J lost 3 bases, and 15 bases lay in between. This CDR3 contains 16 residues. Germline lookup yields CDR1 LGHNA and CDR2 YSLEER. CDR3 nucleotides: TGCGCCAGCAGCCAGTCCCTAGGGAGCAGCTACAATGAGCAGTTCTTC. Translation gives CASSQSLGSSYNEQFF.

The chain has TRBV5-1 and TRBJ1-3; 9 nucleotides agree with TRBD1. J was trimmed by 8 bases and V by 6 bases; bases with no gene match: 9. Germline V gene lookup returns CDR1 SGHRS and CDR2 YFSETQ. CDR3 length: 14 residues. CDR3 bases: TGCGCCAGCAAGACAGGGGGAATCGGGGACACCATATATTTT. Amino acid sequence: CASKTGGIGDTIYF.

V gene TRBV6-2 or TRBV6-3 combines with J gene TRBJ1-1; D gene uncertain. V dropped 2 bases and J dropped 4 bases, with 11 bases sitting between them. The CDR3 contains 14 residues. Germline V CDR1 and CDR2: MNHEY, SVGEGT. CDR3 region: CASSYPGIRTEAFF. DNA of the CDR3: TGTGCCAGCAGTTACCCGGGGATCCGCACTGAAGCTTTCTTT.

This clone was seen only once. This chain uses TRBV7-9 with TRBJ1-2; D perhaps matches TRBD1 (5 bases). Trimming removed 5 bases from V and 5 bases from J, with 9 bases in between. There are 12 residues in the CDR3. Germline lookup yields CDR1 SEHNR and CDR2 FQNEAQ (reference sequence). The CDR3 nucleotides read TGTGCCAGCAGCGAGGAGGGGTATGGCTACACCTTC. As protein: CASSEEGYGYTF.

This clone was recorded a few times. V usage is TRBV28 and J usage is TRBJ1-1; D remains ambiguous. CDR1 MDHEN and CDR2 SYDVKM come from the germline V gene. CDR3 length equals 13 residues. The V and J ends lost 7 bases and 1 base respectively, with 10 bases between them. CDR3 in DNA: TGTGCCAGCACCCTGCGCGAGAACACTGAAGCTTTCTTT. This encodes CASTLRENTEAFF.

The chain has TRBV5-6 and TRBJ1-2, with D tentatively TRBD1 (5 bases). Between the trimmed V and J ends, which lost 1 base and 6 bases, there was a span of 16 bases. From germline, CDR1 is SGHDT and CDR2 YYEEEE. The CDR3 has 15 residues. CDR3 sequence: CASSLTPTVRDGYTF. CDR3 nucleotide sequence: TGTGCCAGCAGCTTGACCCCGACAGTTAGAGATGGCTACACCTTC.

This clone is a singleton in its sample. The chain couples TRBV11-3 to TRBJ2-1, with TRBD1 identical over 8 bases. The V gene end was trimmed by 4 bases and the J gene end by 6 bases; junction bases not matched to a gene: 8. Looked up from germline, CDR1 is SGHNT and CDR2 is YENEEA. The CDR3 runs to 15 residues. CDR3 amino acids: CASSSRTGTPNEQFF. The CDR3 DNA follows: TGTGCCAGCAGCTCCCGGACAGGGACCCCCAATGAGCAGTTCTTC.

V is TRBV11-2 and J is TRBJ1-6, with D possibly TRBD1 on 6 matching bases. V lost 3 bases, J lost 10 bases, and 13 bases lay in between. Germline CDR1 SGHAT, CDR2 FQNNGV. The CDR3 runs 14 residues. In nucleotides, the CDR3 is TGTGCCAGCAGCTTGACGGGCGGACAGTCACCCCTCCACTTT. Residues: CASSLTGGQSPLHF.

CDR3 DNA: TGTGCCAGCAGCAAAGTAGCCCCAGGGGTCGGCAATCAGCCCCAGCATTTT. Translating gives CASSKVAPGVGNQPQHF. The genes are TRBV21-1 and TRBJ1-5; the D call in the table, TRBD1, was not verified against the DNA. TRBV21-1 has pseudogene status. This CDR3 is built from 17 residues.

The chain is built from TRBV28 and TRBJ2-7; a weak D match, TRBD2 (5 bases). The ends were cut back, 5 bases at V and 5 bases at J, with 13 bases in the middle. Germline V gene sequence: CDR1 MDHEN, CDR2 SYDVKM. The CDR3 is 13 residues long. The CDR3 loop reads CASSIPTGNEQYF. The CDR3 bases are TGTGCCAGCAGTATCCCGACGGGGAACGAGCAGTACTTC.

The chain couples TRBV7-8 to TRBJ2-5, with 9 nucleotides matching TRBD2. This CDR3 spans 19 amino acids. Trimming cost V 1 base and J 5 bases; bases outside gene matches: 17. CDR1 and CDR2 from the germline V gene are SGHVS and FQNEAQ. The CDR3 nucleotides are TGTGCCAGCAGCTTAGGTTCGAGGGGTAGCGGGGGTCGGAAGGAGACCCAGTACTTC. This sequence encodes CASSLGSRGSGGRKETQYF.

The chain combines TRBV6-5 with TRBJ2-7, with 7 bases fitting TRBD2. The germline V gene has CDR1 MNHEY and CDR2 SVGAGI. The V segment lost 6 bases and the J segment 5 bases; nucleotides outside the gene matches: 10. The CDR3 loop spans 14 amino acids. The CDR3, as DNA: TGTGCCAGCAGCGCTCGAAGCGGGGCCGACGAGCAGTACTTC. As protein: CASSARSGADEQYF.

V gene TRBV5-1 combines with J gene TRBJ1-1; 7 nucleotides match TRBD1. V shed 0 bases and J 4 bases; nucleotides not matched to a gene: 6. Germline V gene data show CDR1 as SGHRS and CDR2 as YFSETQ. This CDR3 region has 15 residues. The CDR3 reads CASSLGRQGSTEAFF. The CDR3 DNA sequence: TGCGCCAGCAGCTTGGGACGACAGGGAAGCACTGAAGCTTTCTTT.

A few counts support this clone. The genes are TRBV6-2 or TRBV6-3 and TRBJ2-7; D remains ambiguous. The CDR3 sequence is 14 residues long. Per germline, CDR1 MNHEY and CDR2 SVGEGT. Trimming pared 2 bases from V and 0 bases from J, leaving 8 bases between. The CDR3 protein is CASSYRPTSYEQYF. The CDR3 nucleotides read TGTGCCAGCAGTTACCGCCCTACCTCCTACGAGCAGTACTTC.

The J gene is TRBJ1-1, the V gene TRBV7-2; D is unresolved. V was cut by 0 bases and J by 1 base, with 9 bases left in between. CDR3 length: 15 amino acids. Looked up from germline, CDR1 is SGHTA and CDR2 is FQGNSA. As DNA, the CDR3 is TGTGCCAGCAGCTTAGCGCGGCAGTCGAACACTGAAGCTTTCTTT. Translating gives CASSLARQSNTEAFF.

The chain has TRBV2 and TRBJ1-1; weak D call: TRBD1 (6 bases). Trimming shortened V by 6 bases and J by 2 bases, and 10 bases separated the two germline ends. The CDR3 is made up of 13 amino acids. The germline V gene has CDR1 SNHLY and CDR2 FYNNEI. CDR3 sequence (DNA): TGTGCCAGCAGAGGGGGATCTAACACTGAAGCTTTCTTT. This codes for CASRGGSNTEAFF.

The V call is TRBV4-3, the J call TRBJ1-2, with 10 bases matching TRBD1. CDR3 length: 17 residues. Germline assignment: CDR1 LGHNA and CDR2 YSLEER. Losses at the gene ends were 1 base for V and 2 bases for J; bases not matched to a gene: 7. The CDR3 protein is CASSQGGTGELNYGYTF. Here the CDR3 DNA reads TGCGCCAGCAGCCAAGGGGGGACAGGGGAGCTGAACTATGGCTACACCTTC.

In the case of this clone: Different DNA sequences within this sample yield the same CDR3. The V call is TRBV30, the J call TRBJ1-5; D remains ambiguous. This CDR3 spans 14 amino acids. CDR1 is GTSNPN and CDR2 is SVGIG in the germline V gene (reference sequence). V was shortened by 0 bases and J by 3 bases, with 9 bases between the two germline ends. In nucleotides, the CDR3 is TGTGCCTGGAGTGTTACGGGAAACAATCAGCCCCAGCATTTT. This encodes CAWSVTGNNQPQHF.

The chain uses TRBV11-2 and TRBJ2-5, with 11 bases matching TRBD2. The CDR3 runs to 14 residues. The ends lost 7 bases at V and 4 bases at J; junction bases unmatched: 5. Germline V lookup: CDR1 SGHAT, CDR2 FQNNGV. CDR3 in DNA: TGTGCCAGCAACGTAGCGGGGGGGCGAGAGACCCAGTACTTC. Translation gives CASNVAGGRETQYF.

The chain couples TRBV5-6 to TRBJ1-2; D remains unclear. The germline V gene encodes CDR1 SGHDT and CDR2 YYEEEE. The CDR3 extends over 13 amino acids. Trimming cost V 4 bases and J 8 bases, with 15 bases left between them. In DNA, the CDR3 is TGTGCCAGCAGCCCTGGAGCAGTTAGAGGCTACACCTTC. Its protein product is CASSPGAVRGYTF.

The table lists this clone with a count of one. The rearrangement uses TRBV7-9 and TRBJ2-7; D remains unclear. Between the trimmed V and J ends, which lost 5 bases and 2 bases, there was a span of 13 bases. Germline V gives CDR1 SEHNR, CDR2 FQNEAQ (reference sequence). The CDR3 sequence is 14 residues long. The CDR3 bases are TGTGCCAGCAGCCTCCCAATCTCAGCCTACGAGCAGTACTTC. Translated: CASSLPISAYEQYF.